This T cell receptor beta chain was found in a study of blood T cell repertoires in COVID-19. Participants were aged roughly 18 to 90 years, lived in over 20 US areas, and enrolled virtually. The study assigned cohorts using participant-reported clinical history. As processed by the authors: Nucleated cell number was recorded as an estimate derived from reference gene primer amplification. Data came from immunoSEQ multiplex PCR; TCRdb stores just in-frame clones and leaves some out. That table is the source of V, J and clone size, and D and trimming were worked out from the DNA. The sample carries some 210,000 clones, over 75% recorded once. V was pared by 6 bases and J by 2 bases, with 8 bases of the junction left unmatched. Germline CDR1 reads LGHDT; CDR2 reads YNNKEL (reference sequence). The CDR3 totals 15 residues.

The gene calls are TRBV3-1 (or the pseudogene TRBV3-2) and TRBJ2-7, with 9 nucleotides matching TRBD2. Material for sequencing was PBMCs or T cells enriched from blood (not recorded which). This clonotype was sampled from a man in his forties who had recovered from COVID-19. The CDR3 DNA reads TGTGCCAGCAGTCTCCGTTCTAGCGGGGCCTACGAGCAGTACTTC. Encoded protein: CASSLRSSGAYEQYF.